This T cell receptor (beta chain) was identified during a study of Ad26.COV2.S vaccination and SARS-CoV-2 variants. Using immunoSEQ multiplex PCR, the repertoire was profiled, and TCRdb retains in-frame clones only, with some absent. Of roughly 700,000 clones listed, 89% are singletons. The germline CDR1 and CDR2 sequences are SGHAT and FQNNGV. This CDR3 has 13 residues. Trimming removed 3 bases at V and 1 base at J, with 6 bases between. Specified treatment: about 20 received Ad26.COV2.S at low or high dose, single or two shots; roughly five received placebo; per-sample allocation not given. Sampling was performed 63 days after the first vaccine or placebo injection. Boston hosted the donor, who was an adult aged 18-55 years. As for this clone: Other DNA sequences within the sample encode an identical CDR3.

Here the sequenced sample was peripheral blood, taken in a trial of Ad26.COV2.S vaccine versus placebo. The rearrangement uses TRBV11-2 and TRBJ2-5, with D tentatively TRBD1 (5 bases). This clonotype was sampled from a person aged 18-65 years who received the Ad26.COV2.S COVID-19 vaccine or a placebo. DNA of the CDR3: TGTGCCAGCAGCTTGGGGCCCCAAGAGACCCAGTACTTC. It is translated as CASSLGPQETQYF.